This T cell receptor (beta chain) was identified during a study of T cell responses to AZD1222 COVID-19 vaccine listed by TCRdb under 2021. As for the study more broadly: TCR sequencing was performed for about 250 trial participants, of whom 200 to 210 were given two doses of AZD1222 and 26 were given two doses of MenACWY control vaccine. Trial participants were enrolled by age into 18-55, 56-69 and 70-plus year subgroups, with about 150, 28 and 57 TCR-sequenced participants respectively. Paper-wide results and their limitations: Because no samples from the day 14 peak response were available, repertoires could be characterized only after the peak T cell response. The vaccine-associated CD4 TCRs covered the entire spike protein, and the dominant responses fell in regions 160-218 and 743-854. Epitopes outside the regions mutated in the B.1.351 and B.1.1.7 variants were reportedly recognized by nearly half of the unique spike-specific TCRs. Conclusions about previously exposed vaccinees were limited because only a handful of AZD1222 recipients were SARS-CoV-2 seropositive at baseline. In the small 56-69-year group, the increase in depth fell short of significance, most likely because of low power. Participants were mostly white British, with more females than males. The authors suggested clonal diversity may have been underestimated. After two AZD1222 doses, both the breadth and the depth of spike-specific TCRs were significantly higher than at day 0 and than in MenACWY recipients.

In regard to this clone: Its antigen is still unknown. No base quality values were provided; no much bigger clone lies one nucleotide off.

The CDR3 regions of human TCRbeta chains were subjected to immunosequencing. As for how the authors treated the data: TCRs in the repertoires were compared against a reference library of SARS-CoV-2-specific TCRs that had been generated with the MIRA antigen-specificity platform. Breadth was defined as the fraction of unique TCRs that were SARS-CoV-2-associated. Depth was defined as the fraction of total T cells that were SARS-CoV-2-associated. Each spike-specific TCR was assigned to its reactive spike region and to a CD4 or CD8 class using the MIRA data. Log10-transformed breadth and depth values were compared by one-way ANOVA with Sidak's multiple comparisons tests. TCRdb carries this immuneACCESS record with in-frame sequences only. Its versions omit some clonotypes, under half of them owing to an unresolved V gene in the studies checked, with the rest unexplained. Clone size and V and J calls were adopted from that table, with D and trimming inferred from the DNA. The sample has some 81,000 clones on record, more than 70% of them singletons. The ten largest make up 5.6% of the sample.

The germline V gene encodes CDR1 SGHNT and CDR2 YYREEE (reference sequence). The trim is 3 bases for V and 5 bases for J, with a gap of 5 bases between the germline ends. The CDR3 runs 11 amino acids, cysteine and phenylalanine included. The sequence is cut down to CDR3 DNA, 33 bases in frame from base 1. Sample time point, as interpreted from the label and publication: about 28 days (+/-7) after the second vaccine dose. AZD1222 recipients with second doses at about 4 weeks or about 12 weeks were pooled, because spike-specific TCR depth and breadth did not differ between schedules. Vaccinee samples came from UK trials COV001 and COV002, including a single-blind randomized controlled phase 2/3 trial of AZD1222 (ChAdOx1 nCoV-19) in healthy adults. For TCRbeta chain sequencing, PBMC samples from trial participants were taken at day 0 and at day 28 after the second dose.

Here the sequenced sample was peripheral blood, taken 28 days after the second AZD1222 dose. This clonotype was sampled from an adult who received the AZD1222 COVID-19 vaccine. The sequence joins TRBV5-4 to TRBJ2-5; D gene: possibly TRBD2, on 5 matching bases. This receptor carries the CDR3 CASSWEETQYF. The sequenced DNA is TGTGCCAGCAGCTGGGAGGAGACCCAGTACTTC.